The 8 T cell receptor beta chains below all came from one sample that was sequenced in a study of T cell repertoires in ileal Crohn's disease. Method: immunoSEQ multiplex PCR; TCRdb's copy keeps in-frame clones and lacks some. Here the sample spans about 8,400 clones, roughly four fifths being singletons. The material sequenced was ileal tissue. Receptors originate from an adult with Crohn's disease.

In this sample, this clone turned up once. The CDR3: CASTQAPGGYGYTF. For the CDR3, the DNA is TGTGCCAGCACACAGGCCCCCGGGGGGTATGGCTACACCTTC. This sequence joins TRBV6-1 and TRBJ1-2, with D possibly TRBD1 on 5 matching bases. Germline V gives CDR1 MNHNS, CDR2 SASEGT. The CDR3 contains 14 residues. V lost 7 bases and J lost 5, with 17 bases in between.

The chain joins TRBV11-2 to TRBJ1-2; tentative D call: TRBD1 (6 bases). Trimming left V 5 bases short and J 1 base short, with 14 bases between. The CDR3 totals 15 residues. Germline assignment: CDR1 SGHAT and CDR2 FQNNGV. The chain's CDR3 is CASSPTGTNNYGYTF. The DNA of the CDR3 is TGTGCCAGCAGCCCCACCGGGACAAATAACTATGGCTACACCTTC.

This chain uses TRBV7-9 with TRBJ2-7; a weak D match, TRBD2 (6 bases). CDR1 SEHNR and CDR2 FQNEAQ come from the germline V gene (reference sequence). Trimming pared 5 bases from V and 0 bases from J, leaving 14 bases between. The CDR3 has 15 residues. The CDR3, as DNA: TGTGCCAGCAGCCCCCGGGAGAGTATCTCCTACGAGCAGTACTTC. Encoded protein: CASSPRESISYEQYF.

J is TRBJ2-1 and V is TRBV7-3, with TRBD2 matching 10 bases. This CDR3 is built from 21 residues. Germline V gives CDR1 SGHTA, CDR2 FQGTGA. With 0 bases clipped from V and 2 bases from J, the junction kept 16 bases outside the gene matches. The chain's CDR3 is CASSLTILAGGPDRTYNEQFF. As DNA, the CDR3 is TGTGCCAGCAGCTTAACGATTTTAGCGGGAGGACCTGACCGAACCTACAATGAGCAGTTCTTC.

The chain is built from TRBV5-1 and TRBJ2-3; TRBD2 matches at 10 bases. This CDR3 has 20 amino acids. The ends lost 0 bases at V and 6 bases at J; junction bases unmatched: 19. Germline-derived CDR1 and CDR2 are SGHRS and YFSETQ. CDR3 nucleotide sequence: TGCGCCAGCAGCTTGGGGGCTAGCGGGGGCTACAACACCCCAAGGGATACGCAGTATTTT. Encoded protein: CASSLGASGGYNTPRDTQYF.

The genes are TRBV27 and TRBJ2-1; 9 bases map to TRBD2. Trimming at V came to 2 bases and at J to 7 bases, leaving 6 bases not matched to a gene. This CDR3 spans 15 amino acids. Germline V gene lookup returns CDR1 MNHEY and CDR2 SMNVEV (reference sequence). CDR3 amino acids: CASSLAGGPRNEQFF. The CDR3, as DNA: TGTGCCAGCAGTTTAGCGGGAGGGCCGAGGAATGAGCAGTTCTTC.

Within the sample, this clone is medium-sized. The rearrangement joins TRBV6-1 to TRBJ1-2, with D possibly TRBD1 on 5 matching bases. This CDR3 comprises 17 residues. The germline V and J ends were trimmed by 1 base and 4 bases, with 19 bases remaining between them. Germline loops: CDR1 MNHNS, CDR2 SASEGT. The CDR3 DNA sequence: TGTGCCAGCAGTGAAGAGGGAGGGAGGGGACGCATCTATGGCTACACCTTC. It yields the protein CASSEEGGRGRIYGYTF.

The chain links TRBV30 to TRBJ2-1; 14 bases match TRBD2. Germline CDR1 and CDR2: GTSNPN and SVGIG (reference sequence). V dropped 2 bases and J dropped 7; count of bases not matched to a gene: 7. The CDR3 extends over 16 amino acids. The CDR3 region has the DNA TGTGCCTGGAGTATTAGGGGACTAGCGGGAGTAAATGAGCAGTTCTTC. Its translation: CAWSIRGLAGVNEQFF.